This TCR beta chain was sequenced during a study of blood T cell repertoires in COVID-19. Sequencing was performed with immunoSEQ multiplex PCR; in TCRdb, only in-frame clones are kept and a portion is missing. The table records 200,000 to 250,000 clones, approximately 90% of them present only once. Trimming took off 3 bases at V and 9 bases at J, with 16 bases between the two ends. This CDR3 contains 14 residues. Germline V gene data show CDR1 as KGHSH and CDR2 as LQKENI. This receptor was identified in a woman aged 25 to 39 who had recovered from COVID-19. V and J are TRBV18 and TRBJ2-3, with D hard to call. The sample was PBMCs or T cells enriched from blood (not recorded which). Written as DNA, the CDR3 is TGTGCCAGCTCACCCGCAGAGGAGCGAAGAACGCAGTATTTT. It codes for CASSPAEERRTQYF.